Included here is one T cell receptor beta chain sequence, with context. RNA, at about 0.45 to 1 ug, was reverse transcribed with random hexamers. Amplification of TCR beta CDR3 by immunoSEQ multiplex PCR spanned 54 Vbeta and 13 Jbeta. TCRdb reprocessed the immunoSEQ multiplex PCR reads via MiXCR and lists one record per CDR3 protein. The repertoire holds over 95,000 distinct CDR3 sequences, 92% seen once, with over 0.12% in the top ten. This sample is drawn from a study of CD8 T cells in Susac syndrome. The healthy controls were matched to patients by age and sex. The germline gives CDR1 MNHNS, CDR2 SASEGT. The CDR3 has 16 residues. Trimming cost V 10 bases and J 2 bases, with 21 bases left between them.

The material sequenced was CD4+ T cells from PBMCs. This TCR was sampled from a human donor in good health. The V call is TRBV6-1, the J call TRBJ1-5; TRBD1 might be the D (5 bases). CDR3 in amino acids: CATSSGAPGGNQPQHF. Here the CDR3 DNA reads TGTGCCACTAGCAGTGGGGCCCCTGGGGGCAATCAGCCCCAGCATTTT.